These T cell receptor beta chains were read from a single sample in a study of cytomegalovirus exposure and HLA in healthy donors. Libraries were prepared by immunoSEQ multiplex PCR; TCRdb keeps only in-frame clonotypes and omits some of them. The table has 95,000 to 150,000 clones, 50% to 75% seen once. Specimen: PBMCs. The receptors derive from a woman aged 40 to 55 in good health and CMV-seropositive. Both conserved end residues are part of each CDR3. D genes are given only for firm matches. A row's size may be missing; if present it is once, few, many or a size class.

clone_size	j_call	d_call	v_call	cdr3_aa	cdr3_nt
-	TRBJ2-2	TRBD2	TRBV19	CASNKRELDTGELFF	TGTGCCAGTAACAAGCGGGAGTTGGACACCGGGGAGCTGTTTTTT
-	TRBJ1-4	-	TRBV6-6	CASSTQGVGGGEKLFF	TGTGCCAGCAGCACGCAAGGGGTCGGGGGAGGAGAAAAACTGTTTTTT
-	TRBJ1-2	-	TRBV7-2	CASSSIREGGYTF	TGTGCCAGCAGTTCCATCCGAGAGGGAGGCTACACCTTC
few	TRBJ2-7	TRBD1	TRBV7-9	CASSSFKTDREHSYEQYF	TGTGCCAGCAGCTCATTCAAAACGGACAGGGAGCACTCCTACGAGCAGTACTTC
-	TRBJ2-3	TRBD1	TRBV27	CASSLWQGVSTDTQYF	TGTGCCAGCAGTTTATGGCAGGGGGTGAGCACAGATACGCAGTATTTT
few	TRBJ2-7	TRBD1	TRBV5-6	CASSSGTVLRYEQYF	TGTGCCAGCAGCTCCGGGACAGTCCTTAGGTACGAGCAGTACTTC
-	TRBJ1-5	-	TRBV5-6	CASSLEGDSNQPQHF	TGTGCCAGCAGCTTGGAGGGGGATAGCAATCAGCCCCAGCATTTT
-	TRBJ2-1	TRBD1	TRBV15	CATSRVGIQGSLHNEQFF	TGTGCCACCAGCAGAGTGGGGATACAGGGGAGTTTGCACAATGAGCAGTTCTTC
once	TRBJ2-3	TRBD1	TRBV4-1	CASSQEFGGTGGADTQYF	TGCGCCAGCAGCCAAGAGTTTGGGGGGACAGGGGGGGCAGATACGCAGTATTTT
-	TRBJ2-5	TRBD1	TRBV27	CASSLQGAETQYF	TGTGCCAGCAGTTTACAGGGGGCAGAGACCCAGTACTTC
-	TRBJ2-7	-	TRBV7-2	CASSPQAYEQYF	TGTGCCAGCAGCCCCCAGGCCTACGAGCAGTACTTC
once	TRBJ2-7	-	TRBV7-2	CASSLTHLGGAVAYEQYF	TGTGCCAGCAGCTTAACCCATCTGGGGGGGGCCGTAGCCTACGAGCAGTACTTC
-	TRBJ2-1	-	TRBV2	CASSPKRLARLDEQFF	TGTGCCAGCAGCCCTAAGCGGCTAGCCAGGCTGGATGAGCAGTTCTTC
few	TRBJ2-7	TRBD2	TRBV19	CASSPYGLAASYEQYF	TGTGCCAGTAGTCCCTACGGCCTAGCGGCCTCCTACGAGCAGTACTTC
few	TRBJ2-7	TRBD1	TRBV11-3	CASSFGTGGHYEQYF	TGTGCCAGCAGCTTCGGGACAGGTGGTCACTACGAGCAGTACTTC
-	TRBJ1-5	TRBD1	TRBV5-1	CASSLSGGGRPQHF	TGCGCCAGCAGCTTATCAGGGGGAGGTCGGCCCCAGCATTTT
-	TRBJ2-5	TRBD2	TRBV9	CASSVATGRLAGTQETQYF	TGTGCCAGCAGCGTAGCTACGGGAAGACTAGCGGGGACCCAAGAGACCCAGTACTTC
-	TRBJ1-3	-	TRBV30	CAWSVLGSGNTIYF	TGTGCCTGGAGTGTACTAGGGTCTGGAAACACCATATATTTT
-	TRBJ2-1	-	TRBV25-1	CASSEVGRSYNEQFF	TGTGCCAGCAGTGAAGTGGGGAGGTCCTACAATGAGCAGTTCTTC
-	TRBJ1-5	TRBD1	TRBV2	CASTTGNNQPQHF	TGTGCCAGCACGACAGGGAACAATCAGCCCCAGCATTTT
-	TRBJ2-1	TRBD2	TRBV15	CATSRPGDGGNEQFF	TGTGCCACCAGCCGTCCGGGTGACGGGGGGAATGAGCAGTTCTTC
-	TRBJ1-2	-	TRBV7-2	CASSSRQEISGYTF	TGTGCCAGCAGTTCCCGACAGGAAATTTCTGGCTACACCTTC
-	TRBJ1-5	TRBD1	TRBV18	CASSSHRGNQPQHF	TGTGCCAGCTCATCCCACAGGGGGAATCAGCCCCAGCATTTT
-	TRBJ1-1	-	TRBV10-2	CASSAPGLNTEAFF	TGCGCCAGCAGTGCCCCGGGGTTGAACACTGAAGCTTTCTTT
-	TRBJ1-5	TRBD1	TRBV28	CASRLGQGNQPQHF	TGTGCCAGCAGACTTGGACAGGGCAATCAGCCCCAGCATTTT
-	TRBJ2-7	-	TRBV6-5	CASTRTVPAYEQYF	TGTGCCAGCACCCGGACAGTCCCAGCCTACGAGCAGTACTTC
few	TRBJ2-1	-	TRBV30	CAVSSNEQFF	TGTGCCGTTAGCAGCAATGAGCAGTTCTTC
-	TRBJ1-1	-	TRBV7-9	CASSPVGGRDTEAFF	TGTGCCAGCAGCCCCGTAGGGGGTAGGGACACTGAAGCTTTCTTT
once	TRBJ1-2	-	TRBV10-3	CAISGRHYGYTF	TGTGCCATCAGTGGGAGGCACTATGGCTACACCTTC
-	TRBJ1-2	-	TRBV7-9	CASSPQAQEYGYTF	TGTGCCAGCAGCCCCCAGGCACAGGAATATGGCTACACCTTC
few	TRBJ1-6	TRBD1	TRBV7-3	CASSPTGDLNSPLHF	TGTGCCAGCAGCCCGACAGGGGATTTAAATTCACCCCTCCACTTT
-	TRBJ1-1	TRBD1	TRBV7-9	CASSLGDRGFEAFF	TGTGCCAGCAGCTTAGGGGACAGGGGATTTGAAGCTTTCTTT
-	TRBJ2-1	-	TRBV18	CASSPFPGGVDEQFF	TGTGCCAGCTCACCTTTTCCAGGTGGCGTTGATGAGCAGTTCTTC
few	TRBJ1-1	-	TRBV2	CASSEGGIAFF	TGTGCCAGCAGTGAGGGAGGGATTGCTTTCTTT
-	TRBJ2-2	TRBD1	TRBV5-1	CASSLGQGITGELFF	TGCGCCAGCAGCCTGGGACAGGGGATCACCGGGGAGCTGTTTTTT
-	TRBJ2-5	-	TRBV7-8	CASRQEVQETQYF	TGTGCCAGCCGACAGGAGGTCCAAGAGACCCAGTACTTC
-	TRBJ2-7	TRBD2	TRBV11-2	CASSLVQGGRGTYEQYF	TGTGCCAGCAGCTTAGTCCAAGGCGGGAGAGGTACCTACGAGCAGTACTTC
-	TRBJ1-2	-	TRBV10-3	CAISDEGEYGYTF	TGTGCCATCAGTGACGAGGGGGAATATGGCTACACCTTC
-	TRBJ1-1	-	TRBV5-1	CASSLRDTEAFF	TGCGCCAGCAGCTTACGGGACACTGAAGCTTTCTTT
-	TRBJ1-4	TRBD1	TRBV6-1	CASSVGQGLNEKLFF	TGTGCCAGCAGTGTCGGACAGGGGCTTAATGAAAAACTGTTTTTT
-	TRBJ2-2	TRBD1	TRBV9	CASSLGTGNTGELFF	TGTGCCAGCAGCTTAGGGACAGGGAACACCGGGGAGCTGTTTTTT
-	TRBJ2-5	-	TRBV11-2	CASSSQPGGETQYF	TGTGCCAGCAGCTCCCAGCCGGGTGGAGAGACCCAGTACTTC
-	TRBJ1-1	TRBD1	TRBV5-5	CASGRQGSDTEAFF	TGTGCCAGCGGACGACAGGGTTCGGACACTGAAGCTTTCTTT
medium-sized	TRBJ2-7	-	TRBV30	CAWSGRGAGEQYF	TGTGCCTGGAGTGGCAGGGGAGCTGGCGAGCAGTACTTC